Sequencing of this TCR beta chain was carried out in a study of blood T cell repertoires in COVID-19. Method: immunoSEQ multiplex PCR; TCRdb's copy keeps in-frame clones and lacks some. The sample records approximately 250,000 clones, approximately 89% being singletons. Before they entered the study, exposed participants had met a COVID-19 case within 2 weeks. Germline loops: CDR1 LGHNA, CDR2 YNFKEQ. Trimming removed 4 bases from V and 2 bases from J, with 11 bases in between. The length of the CDR3 is 14 residues. Sequenced material: PBMCs or T cells enriched from blood (not recorded which). The sequence derives from a woman aged 40-49 years who had been exposed to COVID-19. V gene TRBV4-2 combines with J gene TRBJ1-1; weak D call: TRBD1 (5 bases). The CDR3, as DNA: TGTGCCAGCAGCCCCAGGGCGTCAAACACTGAAGCTTTCTTT. It codes for CASSPRASNTEAFF.